This T cell receptor beta chain derives from a study of cytomegalovirus exposure and HLA in healthy donors. Study-wide results and caveats: Cytomegalovirus status was reportedly diagnosed by the classifier with high specificity and sensitivity. Sequencing artifact likely explains a cluster of highly shared sequence variants. In a later analysis, TCR beta V- and J-gene trimming was associated with a missense DCLRE1C variant. The study flagged 150 to 200 TCR beta chains as cytomegalovirus-associated.

This CDR3 has 15 residues. Trimming took off 6 bases at V and 2 bases at J, with 11 bases between the two ends. In germline, CDR1 is SNHLY, CDR2 FYNNEI. Details on this clone: Its antigen is not known.

A multiplex PCR was run with 60 Vbeta primers and 13 Jbeta primers. Profiling relied on immunoSEQ multiplex PCR, and the TCRdb table lists in-frame clones only, not all of them. The sample table sets out approximately 110,000 clones. This TCR came from a man aged 40-55 years in good health and CMV-seropositive. The J gene is TRBJ1-6, the V gene TRBV2; a weak D match, TRBD1 (5 bases). Sequencing used PBMCs. Here the CDR3 reads CASSYRNPYNSPLHF. CDR3 DNA: TGTGCCAGCAGCTACAGGAACCCCTATAATTCACCCCTCCACTTT.